The 9 T cell receptor beta chains below were found in one sample sequenced in a study of T cell clones after liver transplantation. TCRdb keeps only in-frame clones here, not all; method: immunoSEQ multiplex PCR. The sample gives approximately 12,000 clones, around 74% of which show up once; around a third is in the top ten. The sample consisted of CD8+ T cells from blood, taken at the 22-month timepoint. These receptors came from a human patient who received a liver transplant. The graft donor may be the source of some T cells.

The chain uses TRBV4-2 and TRBJ2-7; either TRBD1 or TRBD2 may supply D (5 bases each). Looked up from germline, CDR1 is LGHNA and CDR2 is YNFKEQ. CDR3 length equals 17 residues. The germline V and J ends were trimmed by 1 base and 5 bases, with 21 bases remaining between them. The CDR3 sequence is CASSQVFGGAALNEQYF. The CDR3 DNA reads as TGTGCCAGCAGCCAAGTATTTGGGGGAGCGGCGCTAAACGAGCAGTACTTC.

V is TRBV4-2 and J is TRBJ1-1; no clear D gene. The CDR3 runs to 13 residues. Trimming pared 4 bases from V and 1 base from J, leaving 7 bases between. CDR1 is LGHNA, CDR2 YNFKEQ, per germline. The CDR3 DNA reads as TGTGCCAGCAGCCCCAGTGAGAACACTGAAGCTTTCTTT. This gives the protein CASSPSENTEAFF.

This clone has just one count. Its ends do not fully match the called genes, so a read error is possible. Other nucleotide sequences in the sample specify the same CDR3. Written as DNA, the CDR3 is TGTGCTAGCAGCCCAAGGACAGAATACAATGAGCAGTTCTTC. Translating it yields CASSPRTEYNEQFF. This chain connects TRBV9 to TRBJ2-1, with a tentative D call TRBD1 (6 bases). This CDR3 comprises 14 residues. CDR1 SGDLS and CDR2 YYNGEE come from the germline V gene.

The J gene is TRBJ2-3, the V gene TRBV5-4, with unresolved D. Germline V lookup: CDR1 SGHNT, CDR2 YYREEE (reference sequence). The ends were cut back, 2 bases at V and 4 bases at J, with 5 bases in the middle. The CDR3 has 12 residues. For the CDR3, the DNA is TGTGCCAGCAGCTTTGATCCAGATACGCAGTATTTT. It encodes CASSFDPDTQYF.

The chain carries TRBV7-9 and TRBJ1-2; 7 positions agree with TRBD1. The V gene's germline CDR1 is SEHNR and CDR2 FQNEAQ (reference sequence). CDR3 size: 13 residues. The V gene end was trimmed by 6 bases and the J gene end by 8 bases; junction bases not matched to a gene: 9. CDR3 nucleotide sequence: TGTGCCAGCAGAGGGGGCAGGTTCAACGGCTACACCTTC. Translation gives CASRGGRFNGYTF. The whole variable domain, remainder taken from reference TRBV7-9 and TRBJ1-2, is DTGVSQNPRHKITKRGQNVTFRCDPISEHNRLYWYRQTLGQGPEFLTYFQNEAQLEKSRLLSDRFSAERPKGSFSTLEIQRTEQGDSAMYLCASRGGRFNGYTFGSGTRLTVV.

In this sample, this clone turned up once. The CDR3 protein is CASSQGQGVYNEQFF. In nucleotides, the CDR3 is TGCGCCAGCAGCCAAGGCCAGGGAGTCTACAATGAGCAGTTCTTC. This chain links TRBV4-3 with TRBJ2-1, with D tentatively TRBD1 or TRBD2 (5 bases each). Germline-derived CDR1 and CDR2 are LGHNA and YSLEER. The V end was cut by 1 base, the J end by 3 bases, with 10 bases between. This CDR3 contains 15 residues.

The V and J genes are TRBV6-6 and TRBJ1-1, with a possible D match to TRBD1 (6 bases). The CDR3 totals 15 residues. Looked up from germline, CDR1 is MNHNY and CDR2 is SVGAGI (reference sequence). The V end was cut by 0 bases, the J end by 8 bases, with 16 bases between. The CDR3 DNA reads as TGTGCCAGCAGTTACTCCGAGGGTGCCAGGGGCGAAGCTTTCTTT. Amino acid sequence: CASSYSEGARGEAFF.

With regard to this clone: This likely stems from a read error, as it lies one base from a far larger clone. The chain uses TRBV7-9 and TRBJ1-1; the D gene is possibly TRBD1 (5 bases). The CDR3 length is 17 residues. V was cut by 5 bases and J by 0 bases, with 19 bases left in between. Germline V gives CDR1 SEHNR, CDR2 FQNEAQ (reference sequence). DNA of the CDR3: TGTGCCAGCAGCCAAGATCATCTGGGGCAGATGAACACTGAAGCTTTCTTT. Translating gives CASSQDHLGQMNTEAFF.

In this sample, this clone turned up once. The chain employs TRBV7-8 and TRBJ1-3; D gene uncertain. The germline V gene encodes CDR1 SGHVS and CDR2 FQNEAQ. V was pared by 0 bases and J by 5 bases, with 17 bases between. The CDR3 is 17 amino acids. Written as DNA, the CDR3 is TGTGCCAGCAGCTTAGCTTCCGGGGAGAGCCGAAGAAACACCATATATTTT. This translates into CASSLASGESRRNTIYF. Full variable domain (remainder filled in from reference TRBV7-8 and TRBJ1-3): GAGVSQSPRYKVAKRGQDVALRCDPISGHVSLFWYQQALGQGPEFLTYFQNEAQLDKSGLPSDRFFAERPEGSVSTLKIQRTQQEDSAVYLCASSLASGESRRNTIYFGEGSWLTVV.